This T cell receptor (beta chain) was identified during a study of T cell repertoires in cytomegalovirus infection. Study background: CMV epitopes used comprised recently identified HLA-C-restricted ones and well-studied HLA-B-restricted ones. CMV infection and matching HLA type were both indicated by public TCR beta signatures.

Via MiXCR, TCRdb re-called the reads, giving one row per CDR3 protein. The profile covers around 99,000 distinct CDR3 sequences, with around 28% appearing a single time and approximately 78% taken by the ten largest. Study-wide findings and caveats: The study found HLA-C-restricted CMV-specific TCR beta clonotypes dominating the ex vivo response.

Germline V CDR1 and CDR2: SGHDT, YYEEEE. Trimming stripped 0 bases from V and 8 bases from J, with 9 bases between. This CDR3 has 13 residues. This clonotype was counted at least ten times. Its antigen is currently unknown. The V gene is TRBV5-6, the J gene TRBJ2-1, with D uncertain. The source is a human donor in good health (CMV status not recorded). Some clones in this sample may be carry-over from other donors' samples. Material: CD8+ T cells from cultured PBMCs, obtained from culture after CMV antigen stimulation. The CDR3 nucleotides are TGTGCCAGCAGCTTGGCCGCCGGACATGAGCAGTTCTTC. It encodes CASSLAAGHEQFF.